Shown below are 2 T cell receptor beta chains from a single sample sequenced in a study of T cell repertoires in cytomegalovirus infection. MiXCR was run by TCRdb on the reads, yielding one entry per CDR3 protein. The profile shows about 890,000 distinct CDR3 sequences, around 32% of them singletons. The antigens these receptors bind are not known. Sequencing was performed on cultured CD8+ T cells from PBMCs, taken from culture after CMV antigen stimulation. The receptor source for this set is a human donor in good health (CMV status not recorded). Some clones in this sample may be carry-over from other donors' samples.

This clonotype was picked up a small number of times. The chain joins TRBV2 to TRBJ2-3; D unresolved. This CDR3 is 15 amino acids long. V was shortened by 1 base and J by 0 bases, with 8 bases between the two germline ends. The germline gives CDR1 SNHLY, CDR2 FYNNEI. The CDR3 nucleotides are TGTGCCAGCAGTGAAGGTGGGATTAGCACAGATACGCAGTATTTT. Protein sequence: CASSEGGISTDTQYF.

This clonotype was counted a few times. This chain uses TRBV13 with TRBJ1-1; D remains ambiguous. Trimming pared 4 bases from V and 1 base from J, leaving 13 bases between. The germline gives CDR1 PRHDT, CDR2 FYEKMQ (reference sequence). CDR3 size: 15 residues. The CDR3 is CASSSPPWGNTEAFF. CDR3 DNA: TGTGCCAGCAGCTCCCCCCCTTGGGGGAACACTGAAGCTTTCTTT. Drawing the rest from reference TRBV13 and TRBJ1-1, the complete variable domain is AAGVIQSPRHLIKEKRETATLKCYPIPRHDTVYWYQQGPGQDPQFLISFYEKMQSDKGSIPDRFSAQQFSDYHSELNMSSLELGDSALYFCASSSPPWGNTEAFFGQGTRLTVV.